This record concerns one T cell receptor beta chain sequence. TCRdb reanalysed the 5' RACE reads using MiXCR and keeps one entry per CDR3 protein. The table includes 65,000 to 95,000 distinct CDR3 sequences, 10% to 15% detected once. From germline, CDR1 is SGHRS and CDR2 YFSETQ. The CDR3 is made up of 16 amino acids. V lost 4 bases and J lost 4, with 18 bases in between. This record belongs to a study of early T cells in non-severe SARS-CoV-2 infection. Study information: It was bulk RNA from unsorted whole blood that was sequenced, and the chains were unpaired.

The TCR was taken from an adult who was a healthcare worker with PCR-confirmed SARS-CoV-2 infection or an uninfected control (not recorded which). The donor label of this sample is uncertain. The source was whole blood, collected at baseline. The genes are TRBV5-1 and TRBJ1-3; D is perhaps TRBD1 (5 bases). As DNA, the CDR3 is TGCGCCAGCAGCGCCCCGAGGGCAGGGCGAGGAAACACCATATATTTT. Protein sequence: CASSAPRAGRGNTIYF. Full variable domain (rest looked up from reference TRBV5-1 and TRBJ1-3): KAGVTQTPRYLIKTRGQQVTLSCSPISGHRSVSWYQQTPGQGLQFLFEYFSETQRNKGNFPGRFSGRQFSNSRSEMNVSTLELGDSALYLCASSAPRAGRGNTIYFGEGSWLTVV.